These 30 T cell receptor beta chains share one sample of origin, sequenced in a study of T cell repertoires in cytomegalovirus infection (dated by TCRdb to the late 2010s). Sequencing was carried out with an Illumina HiSeq 1500. The public sequencing data were trimmed at Q25 with fastp and processed into clonotypes with MiXCR by TCRdb, which kept only in-frame beta chains. Records with the same CDR3 protein are collapsed into one entry carrying the most frequent genes and DNA. For this sample the table gives approximately 150,000 distinct CDR3 sequences, of which approximately 17% were detected only once. Clones ranked in the top ten supply 15% to 20% of the sample. The sample was CD8+ T cells from PBMCs. These receptors all stem from a human donor in good health (CMV status not recorded). Some clones in this sample may be carry-over from other donors' samples.

The chain has TRBV5-5 and TRBJ1-1; D uncertain. This CDR3 is 12 amino acids long. Looked up from germline, CDR1 is SGHKS and CDR2 is YYEKEE (reference sequence). V shed 2 bases and J shed 7 bases, with 9 bases lying between them. The chain's CDR3 is CASSLGAGEAFF. The CDR3 DNA reads TGTGCCAGCAGCTTAGGAGCCGGTGAAGCTTTCTTT. Filled out from reference TRBV5-5 and TRBJ1-1, the complete variable domain reads DAGVTQSPTHLIKTRGQQVTLRCSPISGHKSVSWYQQVLGQGPQFIFQYYEKEERGRGNFPDRFSARQFPNYSSELNVNALLLGDSALYLCASSLGAGEAFFGQGTRLTVV.

This chain uses TRBV25-1 with TRBJ2-1; perhaps TRBD1 as D (6 bases). Germline CDR1 is MGHDK and CDR2 is SYGVNS. This CDR3 is 16 amino acids long. V lost 5 bases and J lost 6, with 20 bases in between. The CDR3 DNA follows: TGTGCCAGCAGTCCGCCCGACTGGCTCAGGGGCAATGAGCAGTTCTTC. This codes for CASSPPDWLRGNEQFF.

This clonotype was counted many times. The V and J genes are TRBV7-8 and TRBJ2-5, with D tentatively TRBD1 (7 bases). The CDR3 has 14 amino acids. Trimming removed 5 bases from V and 2 bases from J, with 12 bases in between. Germline-derived CDR1 and CDR2 are SGHVS and FQNEAQ. CDR3 bases: TGTGCCAGCAGCCCGGCGGGACAGCAAGAGACCCAGTACTTC. Amino acid sequence: CASSPAGQQETQYF. Based on the CDR3 plus reference TRBV7-8 and TRBJ2-5, the full variable domain is GAGVSQSPRYKVAKRGQDVALRCDPISGHVSLFWYQQALGQGPEFLTYFQNEAQLDKSGLPSDRFFAERPEGSVSTLKIQRTQQEDSAVYLCASSPAGQQETQYFGPGTRLLVL.

CDR3 bases: TGTGCCAGCAGCCCTCCTGCGGGAGTAGAGACCCAGTACTTC. Protein product: CASSPPAGVETQYF. The chain couples TRBV7-4 to TRBJ2-5; 7 bases are a match to TRBD2. The CDR3 consists of 14 residues. CDR1 is SGHVT and CDR2 is SQSDAQ in the germline V gene. The junction had 7 bases not matched to a gene; V was cut back by 5 bases and J by 4 bases.

V usage is TRBV7-2 and J usage is TRBJ2-7, with a possible D match to TRBD1 (6 bases). The V gene lost 8 bases and the J gene lost 2 bases, with 16 bases spanning the gap. The germline V gene has CDR1 SGHTA and CDR2 FQGNSA. This CDR3 is built from 14 residues. As DNA, the CDR3 is TGTGCCAGCTTCAGGGGAACGAGTCCCTACGAGCAGTACTTC. Protein product: CASFRGTSPYEQYF.

The gene calls are TRBV6-2 or TRBV6-3 and TRBJ1-1, with 7 bases that match TRBD1. Germline V lookup: CDR1 MNHEY, CDR2 SVGEGT. V lost 6 bases and J lost 5; bases outside the gene matches: 6. The CDR3 is 13 amino acids. The CDR3, as DNA: TGTGCCAGCAGGACAGGGATCATGACTGAAGCTTTCTTT. It specifies CASRTGIMTEAFF.

A few counts support this clonotype. The chain couples TRBV7-6 to TRBJ1-1; no definite D call. Trimming left V 0 bases short and J 4 bases short, with 12 bases between. Germline loops: CDR1 SGHVS, CDR2 FNYEAQ. CDR3 length: 15 residues. Here the CDR3 reads CASSLASSGSTEAFF. The DNA for the CDR3 is TGTGCCAGCAGCTTAGCTTCATCGGGGAGCACTGAAGCTTTCTTT.

This clonotype was seen only a few times. V and J are TRBV7-6 and TRBJ1-2; no clear D gene. Trimming removed 0 bases from V and 7 bases from J, with 9 bases in between. CDR1 and CDR2 (germline): SGHVS, FNYEAQ. CDR3 length: 13 residues. The CDR3 region has the DNA TGTGCCAGCAGCTTAGCGAACGACCGTGGCTACACCTTC. It encodes CASSLANDRGYTF.

V is TRBV28 and J is TRBJ2-5; TRBD1 matches at 7 bases. Germline-derived CDR1 and CDR2 are MDHEN and SYDVKM. Trimming at V came to 2 bases and at J to 2 bases, leaving 5 bases not matched to a gene. The CDR3 is 15 residues long. The CDR3 reads CASSLPKDRQETQYF. CDR3 bases: TGTGCCAGCAGTTTACCCAAGGACAGGCAAGAGACCCAGTACTTC.

This clonotype was detected many times. The chain is built from TRBV7-9 and TRBJ2-7, with 7 bases fitting TRBD2. The V gene's germline CDR1 is SEHNR and CDR2 FQNEAQ (reference sequence). This CDR3 is 13 amino acids long. V lost 5 bases to trimming and J lost 9 bases; unmatched junction nucleotides: 10. The CDR3 here is CASSQSEGGAQYF. The CDR3 coding sequence is TGTGCCAGCAGCCAATCGGAGGGAGGGGCGCAGTACTTC. Based on the CDR3 plus reference TRBV7-9 and TRBJ2-7, the full variable domain is DTGVSQNPRHKITKRGQNVTFRCDPISEHNRLYWYRQTLGQGPEFLTYFQNEAQLEKSRLLSDRFSAERPKGSFSTLEIQRTEQGDSAMYLCASSQSEGGAQYFGPGTRLTVT.

The rearrangement links TRBV4-3 to TRBJ2-7, with 8 positions matching TRBD2. V dropped 1 base and J dropped 5; count of bases not matched to a gene: 13. The CDR3 totals 17 residues. Germline CDR1 LGHNA, CDR2 YSLEER. CDR3 sequence (DNA): TGCGCCAGCAGCCAAGGCGTGGCGTCATTAGCGGGAAACGAGCAGTACTTC. Protein product: CASSQGVASLAGNEQYF.

The V call is TRBV7-2, the J call TRBJ1-5, with TRBD1 matching over 10 bases. J gave up 4 bases and V 0 bases, and 6 bases lay outside the gene matches. CDR1 and CDR2 from the germline V gene are SGHTA and FQGNSA. The CDR3 has 17 amino acids. The CDR3 DNA follows: TGTGCCAGCAGCTTAGCAACATGGACAGGGGGGAATCAGCCCCAGCATTTT. This sequence encodes CASSLATWTGGNQPQHF.

Only a few counts were recorded for this clonotype. The chain uses TRBV20-1 and TRBJ2-4; TRBD2 might be the D (7 bases). V gave up 5 bases and J gave up 0 bases, with 14 bases separating them. This CDR3 comprises 15 residues. Germline V gene lookup returns CDR1 DFQATT and CDR2 SNEGSKA (reference sequence). This CDR3 is CSAPTGRVAKNIQYF. Written as DNA, the CDR3 is TGCAGTGCTCCTACAGGGAGGGTAGCCAAAAACATTCAGTACTTC.

The V call is TRBV6-2 or TRBV6-3, the J call TRBJ1-2; 9 bases agree with TRBD1. CDR3 length: 13 amino acids. The germline V gene has CDR1 MNHEY and CDR2 SVGEGT. V dropped 6 bases and J dropped 5; count of bases not matched to a gene: 4. The CDR3 nucleotides are TGTGCCAGCAGCCCGGACAGGGGTTATGGCTACACCTTC. Translation: CASSPDRGYGYTF.

The sample holds many counts of this clonotype. The chain recombines TRBV7-8 with TRBJ2-3; D is undetermined. Germline-derived CDR1 and CDR2 are SGHVS and FQNEAQ. The CDR3 has 11 amino acids. Trimming removed 6 bases at V and 6 bases at J, with 7 bases between. Here the CDR3 reads CASSTGDTQYF. CDR3 coding DNA: TGTGCCAGCAGTACCGGGGATACGCAGTATTTT. Supplemented by reference TRBV7-8 and TRBJ2-3, the full variable domain reads GAGVSQSPRYKVAKRGQDVALRCDPISGHVSLFWYQQALGQGPEFLTYFQNEAQLDKSGLPSDRFFAERPEGSVSTLKIQRTQQEDSAVYLCASSTGDTQYFGPGTRLTVL.

This clonotype occurred a few times. The rearrangement links TRBV7-2 to TRBJ2-5; 7 bases are shared with TRBD2. The CDR3 has 16 amino acids. Germline trimming cut 0 bases from V and 5 bases from J; bases unmatched to any gene: 9. Per the germline V gene, CDR1 is SGHTA and CDR2 is FQGNSA. CDR3 sequence (DNA): TGTGCCAGCAGCTTAGCTGTGGGGAGGGCCGGGGAGACCCAGTACTTC. As protein: CASSLAVGRAGETQYF.

The J gene is TRBJ1-1, the V gene TRBV7-2; D remains ambiguous. The CDR3 length is 14 residues. From germline, CDR1 is SGHTA and CDR2 FQGNSA. V lost 5 bases and J lost 4, with 14 bases in between. The CDR3 is CASSPWITSTEAFF. DNA of the CDR3: TGTGCCAGCAGCCCGTGGATAACTAGCACTGAAGCTTTCTTT.

The CDR3 sequence is CASSWDRALAGALGETQYF. CDR3 sequence (DNA): TGTGCCAGCAGTTGGGATCGGGCGCTAGCGGGGGCCCTAGGAGAGACCCAGTACTTC. J is TRBJ2-5 and V is TRBV6-2 or TRBV6-3; the match to TRBD2 covers 10 bases. Trimming removed 4 bases from V and 4 bases from J; junction bases left unmatched: 18. The CDR3 extends over 19 amino acids. CDR1 is MNHEY and CDR2 is SVGEGT in the germline V gene.

The rearrangement joins TRBV5-4 to TRBJ2-4; the match to TRBD2 covers 8 bases. CDR3 length: 14 residues. V gave up 4 bases and J gave up 3 bases; unmatched junction bases: 3. In germline, CDR1 is SGHNT, CDR2 YYREEE (reference sequence). CDR3 amino acids: CASSPSGGKNIQYF. For the CDR3, the DNA is TGTGCCAGCAGCCCAAGCGGGGGCAAAAACATTCAGTACTTC.

This clonotype was seen many times. The chain is built from TRBV7-2 and TRBJ2-5; perhaps TRBD1 as D (6 bases). Germline V gene data show CDR1 as SGHTA and CDR2 as FQGNSA. The CDR3 totals 15 residues. Trimming left V 1 base short and J 3 bases short, with 12 bases between. Here the CDR3 DNA reads TGTGCCAGCAGCTTAGTGAGGGCAGGGGAAGAGACCCAGTACTTC. Its translation is CASSLVRAGEETQYF.

The chain links TRBV6-2 or TRBV6-3 to TRBJ1-6; maybe TRBD1 (5 bases). The germline V gene has CDR1 MNHEY and CDR2 SVGEGT. Between the trimmed V and J ends, which lost 0 bases and 0 bases, there was a span of 12 bases. The CDR3 runs to 18 residues. Here the CDR3 reads CASSYSRGPASYNSPLHF. In DNA form, the CDR3 reads TGTGCCAGCAGTTACTCGAGGGGTCCAGCCTCCTATAATTCACCCCTCCACTTT.

This chain links TRBV9 with TRBJ1-1, with D possibly matching TRBD1 (5 bases). The germline gives CDR1 SGDLS, CDR2 YYNGEE. Trimming took 3 bases from V and 4 from J, leaving 16 bases between them. There are 15 residues in the CDR3. The CDR3 coding sequence is TGTGCCAGCAGCGGTGAAGGGGCGCGGGGCACTGAAGCTTTCTTT. Its translation: CASSGEGARGTEAFF.

This chain connects TRBV7-8 to TRBJ1-2; possible D gene TRBD1, 6 bases. This CDR3 region has 16 residues. V was trimmed by 5 bases and J by 6 bases, leaving 22 bases between them. The germline gives CDR1 SGHVS, CDR2 FQNEAQ. In nucleotides, the CDR3 is TGTGCCAGCAGCCGCAGAGCAGGGGCCCTCCTAGATGGCTACACCTTC. This gives the protein CASSRRAGALLDGYTF.

This clonotype was observed a few times. V usage is TRBV9 and J usage is TRBJ2-1; unclear D gene. The CDR3 has 12 residues. Between the trimmed V and J ends, which lost 0 bases and 5 bases, there was a span of 3 bases. Germline V CDR1 and CDR2: SGDLS, YYNGEE. The CDR3 region is CASSVEDNEQFF. In DNA form, the CDR3 reads TGTGCCAGCAGCGTAGAAGACAATGAGCAGTTCTTC.

V gene TRBV28 combines with J gene TRBJ2-7, with D possibly TRBD2 on 6 matching bases. Between the trimmed V and J ends, which lost 5 bases and 5 bases, there was a span of 16 bases. This CDR3 has 14 residues. Germline V gene data show CDR1 as MDHEN and CDR2 as SYDVKM. Written as DNA, the CDR3 is TGTGCCAGCAGTCGCCCCGGGCGGGAAAACGAGCAGTACTTC. As protein: CASSRPGRENEQYF.

DNA of the CDR3: TGTGCCAGCAGCTTACGGGGGAACCGGAGTTACGAGCAGTACTTC. Translated: CASSLRGNRSYEQYF. The chain has TRBV7-9 and TRBJ2-7; a weak D match, TRBD2 (6 bases). This CDR3 has 15 amino acids. The germline V gene has CDR1 SEHNR and CDR2 FQNEAQ (reference sequence). The V and J ends lost 2 bases and 4 bases respectively, with 15 bases between them.

There are a few counts of this clonotype. V and J are TRBV7-2 and TRBJ1-5, with no clear D. Germline CDR1 and CDR2: SGHTA and FQGNSA. CDR3 length: 14 amino acids. V lost 3 bases to trimming and J lost 8 bases, with 14 bases between them. CDR3 protein: CASSFIPTREPQHF. CDR3 in DNA: TGTGCCAGCAGCTTCATCCCGACTAGGGAGCCCCAGCATTTT.

In its sample, this clonotype was seen a few times. V gene TRBV6-6 combines with J gene TRBJ2-1; the D is unclear. This CDR3 has 15 residues. The V gene's germline CDR1 is MNHNY and CDR2 SVGAGI (reference sequence). Trimming stripped 2 bases from V and 0 bases from J, with 8 bases between. For the CDR3, the DNA is TGTGCCAGCAGTTACGAGGCCTTCTCCTACAATGAGCAGTTCTTC. It codes for CASSYEAFSYNEQFF.

CDR3 region: CSVVGSAPGTDTQYF. The CDR3 DNA is TGCAGCGTTGTAGGTTCAGCCCCCGGCACAGATACGCAGTATTTT. The J gene is TRBJ2-3, the V gene TRBV29-1; no clear D. The V gene lost 4 bases and the J gene lost 1 base, with 15 bases spanning the gap. The CDR3 has 15 residues. Germline V gives CDR1 SQVTM, CDR2 ANQGSEA.

This clonotype was detected only a few times. V usage is TRBV7-9 and J usage is TRBJ1-4; perhaps TRBD1 as D (6 bases). Germline V gene sequence: CDR1 SEHNR, CDR2 FQNEAQ (reference sequence). The CDR3 extends over 19 amino acids. The V end was cut by 4 bases, the J end by 0 bases, with 21 bases between. The CDR3 here is CASSSIMTAGVATNEKLFF. CDR3 sequence (DNA): TGTGCCAGCAGCTCCATAATGACGGCAGGGGTCGCAACTAATGAAAAACTGTTTTTT.